Listed below are T cell receptor beta chains from one sample, sequenced in a study of blood T cell repertoires in COVID-19. The protocol was immunoSEQ multiplex PCR, while the TCRdb copy is restricted to in-frame clones and leaves out a portion. The sample holds about 220,000 clones, roughly 80% seen once. The sample was peripheral blood. The receptor set was obtained from a human donor in a cohort sampled during active COVID-19. The CDR3 runs from the conserved cysteine through the conserved F or W. The D gene is left open where the match is weak.

v_gene: TRBV19; len: 14; j_gene: TRBJ1-5; d_gene: NA; CDR3aa: CASSPDRLNQPQHF
v_gene: TRBV27; len: 13; j_gene: TRBJ2-7; d_gene: TRBD2; CDR3aa: CASRTSGRYEQYF
v_gene: TRBV6-6; len: 14; j_gene: TRBJ2-5; d_gene: TRBD1; CDR3aa: CASRRSGQQETQYF
v_gene: TRBV9; len: 15; j_gene: TRBJ2-3; d_gene: NA; CDR3aa: CASSVDTSYADTQYF
v_gene: TRBV5-1; len: 15; j_gene: TRBJ2-7; d_gene: NA; CDR3aa: CASRSLTGSSYEQYF
v_gene: TRBV3-1/TRBV3-2; len: 17; j_gene: TRBJ2-3; d_gene: TRBD2; CDR3aa: CASSRILAGGPKDTQYF
v_gene: TRBV10-3; len: 14; j_gene: TRBJ2-2; d_gene: NA; CDR3aa: CAISGTLYTGELFF
v_gene: TRBV6-6; len: 13; j_gene: TRBJ2-4; d_gene: NA; CDR3aa: CASSQGAKNIQYF
v_gene: TRBV4-1; len: 14; j_gene: TRBJ2-3; d_gene: TRBD2; CDR3aa: CASRLAGGADTQYF
v_gene: TRBV27; len: 16; j_gene: TRBJ2-3; d_gene: NA; CDR3aa: CASSSPRGGGTDTQYF